This entry lists 7 T cell receptor beta chains sequenced from one sample in a study of blood T cell repertoires in COVID-19. TCRdb's table, derived via immunoSEQ multiplex PCR, lists solely in-frame clones and lacks some. In the table there are some 250,000 clones, 86% of which are singletons. The sequenced sample consisted of PBMCs or T cells enriched from blood (not recorded which). The receptors derive from a woman in her forties with acute COVID-19.

The chain joins TRBV18 to TRBJ2-2; TRBD1 matches 9 bases. Germline CDR1 KGHSH, CDR2 LQKENI. The ends lost 3 bases at V and 7 bases at J; junction bases unmatched: 12. The CDR3 contains 17 residues. CDR3 residues: CASSPIYGTGTSGELFF. CDR3 DNA sequence: TGTGCCAGCTCACCGATTTACGGGACAGGGACCAGCGGGGAGCTGTTTTTT.

This chain joins TRBV19 and TRBJ1-5, with TRBD1 matching over 10 bases. The junction had 2 bases not matched to a gene; V was cut back by 6 bases and J by 6 bases. The CDR3 is 13 amino acids. The germline V gene has CDR1 LNHDA and CDR2 SQIVND (reference sequence). In DNA form, the CDR3 reads TGTGCCAGTAGGACAGGGGGCAGTCAGCCCCAGCATTTT. It is translated as CASRTGGSQPQHF.

The gene calls are TRBV3-1 (or the pseudogene TRBV3-2) and TRBJ1-5; D is unresolved. Looked up from germline, CDR1 is LGHDT and CDR2 is YNNKEL (reference sequence). V was cut by 1 base and J by 6 bases, with 13 bases left in between. This CDR3 has 15 amino acids. CDR3 bases: TGTGCCAGCAGCCAAGGCAGGCCTGACGGTCAGCCCCAGCATTTT. This sequence encodes CASSQGRPDGQPQHF.

Points on this clone: The sample contains more than one DNA sequence encoding this CDR3. This chain links TRBV5-1 with TRBJ2-5, with 7 bases matching TRBD2. Trimming at V came to 0 bases and at J to 5 bases, leaving 1 base not matched to a gene. Germline-derived CDR1 and CDR2 are SGHRS and YFSETQ. This CDR3 is 13 amino acids long. CDR3 bases: TGCGCCAGCAGCTTGGGCGGGAGCGAGACCCAGTACTTC. Translation gives CASSLGGSETQYF.

The count of this clone is one. The genes are TRBV12-5 and TRBJ2-4; 10 nucleotides match TRBD2. Germline trimming cut 4 bases from V and 0 bases from J; bases unmatched to any gene: 3. Per the germline V gene, CDR1 is LGHNT and CDR2 is FRNRAP. This CDR3 is built from 16 residues. The CDR3 loop reads CASGWTSGLAKNIQYF. For the CDR3, the DNA is TGTGCTAGTGGTTGGACTAGCGGTCTAGCCAAAAACATTCAGTACTTC.

About this clone: Other DNA sequences from this sample encode an identical CDR3 as well. The chain is built from TRBV29-1 and TRBJ2-7, with D possibly TRBD2 on 5 matching bases. CDR3 length: 12 residues. Trimming shortened V by 4 bases and J by 1 base, and 8 bases separated the two germline ends. Germline values: CDR1 SQVTM, CDR2 ANQGSEA. DNA for the CDR3: TGCAGCGTTGTAGGGAGTTCCTACGAGCAGTACTTC. It is translated as CSVVGSSYEQYF.

This clone was seen a handful of times. This chain joins TRBV7-9 and TRBJ2-7; a possible D gene is TRBD2 (6 bases). CDR3 length: 13 residues. Per germline, CDR1 SEHNR and CDR2 FQNEAQ (reference sequence). Trimming stripped 4 bases from V and 1 base from J, with 8 bases between. CDR3 sequence: CASSSGTSYEQYF. CDR3 DNA: TGTGCCAGCAGCTCTGGGACTTCCTACGAGCAGTACTTC.